This T cell receptor beta chain appears in the sequencing data of a study of T-cell reconstitution after alpha-beta-depleted transplantation in children. Preparation of the TCRbeta library involved a method that used unique molecular identifiers. TCRdb reanalysed the PCR reads using MiXCR and keeps one entry per CDR3 protein. Here the sample spans 500,000 or so distinct CDR3 sequences, approximately 10% being singletons. This clonotype was picked up many times. In germline, CDR1 is SGHDT, CDR2 YYEEEE. This CDR3 has 20 amino acids. The germline V and J ends were trimmed by 0 bases and 0 bases, with 23 bases remaining between them.

The sequence was collected from a female patient aged 2-10 years who had a stem cell transplant for aplastic anemia, so the T cells may come from the graft donor. Sequenced here: PBMCs, mostly from graft donor cells, sampled 180 days after TCRalphabeta/CD19-depleted stem cell transplant. V is TRBV5-6 and J is TRBJ2-3, with D unresolved. CDR3 in amino acids: CASSLDGRVTTLISTDTQYF. As DNA, the CDR3 is TGTGCCAGCAGCTTGGATGGAAGAGTAACAACTCTAATTAGCACAGATACGCAGTATTTT.